The entry below describes one TCR beta chain. This clone was seen more than once but under ten times. The antigen it binds to is not known. Base-call qualities are not available, and no considerably larger clone is one nucleotide away. The germline ends are 16 bases apart after V is trimmed by 3 bases and J by 7 bases. Taken from cysteine to phenylalanine, the CDR3 has 14 residues. Of all the DNA, just the CDR3 is kept, 42 bases in frame from base 1. Taken from the germline V gene, the CDR1 and CDR2 loops are MDHEN and SYDVKM. This entry is derived from a study of beta chain features in type 1 diabetes (dated by TCRdb to the late 2010s). Regarding the research as a whole: No differences in mean age, gender distribution, total cell number or subset yield were found between patients and healthy donors. A total of roughly 100,000,000 sorted cells were examined across all samples, and the number of cells per subset was strongly correlated with RNA yield. The study compared the TCRB repertoires of sorted circulating CD4+ T cell subsets in recently diagnosed type 1 diabetes patients with those in matched healthy donors. Regulatory and stem cell-like memory subsets were obtained from only 8 patients and roughly eight healthy donors, while naive and central memory subsets were obtained from all 30 or so donors.

Summary of the overall study and its limitations: Fewer insertions and more nucleotide deletions at VDJ recombination sites were observed in patients with type 1 diabetes, implying thymic rearrangement abnormalities. Naive, central memory and regulatory TCRB repertoires appeared to be more similar among patients than among healthy donors. Only small numbers of individuals were included in the HLA sub-analyses, which left unresolved whether HLA type had any influence on TCRB rearrangement. Sequencing cDNA rather than genomic DNA could over-represent highly expressing activated cells, although activation and CD3 levels did not differ between groups. Type 1 diabetes patients showed a moderate but significant shortening of TCRB CDR3 length in all four CD4+ subsets. Shorter templates might have been favored by PCR, but patient and control samples were amplified and corrected together, so both groups would have been affected equally by any skew.

Each donor gave one peripheral blood draw, averaging roughly 100 mL, which was collected into heparinised tubes. Naive, central memory, regulatory and stem cell-like memory CD4+ T cells were sorted on a BD FACSAria II using a panel including CD45RO, CCR7, CD25, CD127, CD95 and CD27. Every sorted population had a purity above 98%. Right away, PBMCs were isolated by Lymphoprep density gradient centrifugation and were stained directly, with no culture step. Samples were stained and sorted in pairs, with one healthy donor and one patient per experiment, so that batch effects were minimized. The entire amount of isolated RNA was reverse transcribed using the High Capacity cDNA Reverse Transcription Kit, so the sequenced TCRB transcripts were expressed ones. Naive, central memory and regulatory T cell samples underwent deep immunoSEQ sequencing, averaging around 3.9 million total reads per sample. After sorted cells were lysed in RLT buffer, RNA was extracted with DNase-treated RNeasy Micro or Mini kits, with the choice depending on cell number. Each cell subset was processed separately to prevent cross-contamination, with patient and healthy donor samples processed together. The immunoSEQ multiplex PCR was used to amplify TCRB sequences from cDNA, yielding 87-bp fragments that span the CDR3 region. Amplicons were sequenced on the Illumina HiSeq platform. Processing in the source paper ran as follows. PCR bias was computationally corrected using synthetic template baselines, reads within Hamming distance 2 were collapsed, and singletons that could not be merged were discarded. Reads were aligned against IMGT so that V, D and J genes, CDR3 length and insertions or deletions at six rearrangement sites could be assigned. Within each subset, clonotype counts were normalized to sorted cell number, and only after that were true diversity and Gini coefficients computed with the tcR R package. The overlap coefficient, calculated on TCRB nucleotide sequences, was used to measure repertoire sharing. TCRdb limited this immuneACCESS table to in-frame rearrangements with V and J called. A share of clones is missing; checked studies link under half to unresolved V genes, and the rest is unexplained. V, J and clone size reflect that table, while D and trimming were determined from the DNA. In this sample the table shows some 150,000 clones, roughly 10% of which occur a single time. Roughly 2% of the sample comes from the top ten.

Sequenced material: central memory CD4+ T cells from blood. This receptor was obtained from a young man in good health. The chain uses TRBV28 and TRBJ2-7; the D gene is possibly TRBD1 or TRBD2, with 5 bases matching each. The CDR3 protein sequence reads: CASSFIERGREQYF. The nucleotide sequence reads as follows: TGTGCCAGCAGTTTTATCGAAAGGGGACGGGAGCAGTACTTC.